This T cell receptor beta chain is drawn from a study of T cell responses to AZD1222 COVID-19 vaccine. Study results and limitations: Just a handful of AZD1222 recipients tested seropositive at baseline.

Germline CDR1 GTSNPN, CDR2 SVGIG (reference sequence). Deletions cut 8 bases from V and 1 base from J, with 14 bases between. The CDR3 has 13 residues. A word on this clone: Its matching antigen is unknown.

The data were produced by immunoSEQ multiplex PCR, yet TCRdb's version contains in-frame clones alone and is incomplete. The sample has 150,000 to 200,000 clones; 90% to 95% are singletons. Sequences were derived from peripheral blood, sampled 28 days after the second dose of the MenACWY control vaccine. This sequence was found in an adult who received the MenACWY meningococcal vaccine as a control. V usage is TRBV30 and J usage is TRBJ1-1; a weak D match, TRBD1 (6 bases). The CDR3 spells CALAGQSNTEAFF. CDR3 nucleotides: TGTGCCCTAGCGGGACAATCGAACACTGAAGCTTTCTTT.